This entry lists 10 T cell receptor beta chains sequenced from one sample in a study of cytomegalovirus exposure and HLA in healthy donors. PCR primers comprised 60 Vbeta and 13 Jbeta primers. Produced via immunoSEQ multiplex PCR; TCRdb's table is partial and in-frame only. The profile shows over 150,000 clones, over 70% of them singletons. The sequencing sample was made of PBMCs. These receptors all come from a woman aged 45-59 years in good health and CMV-seropositive.

V usage is TRBV14 and J usage is TRBJ2-3, with TRBD2 identical over 9 bases. V shed 1 base, J shed 6 bases, and the junction held 8 bases outside the gene matches. Germline V gene sequence: CDR1 SGHDN, CDR2 FVKESK. The CDR3 sequence is 16 residues long. The CDR3 region is CASSQVKRGAGDTQYF. CDR3 DNA sequence: TGTGCCAGCAGCCAAGTCAAGCGGGGGGCGGGGGATACGCAGTATTTT.

This chain connects TRBV7-2 to TRBJ1-5, with D hard to call. CDR1 and CDR2 from the germline V gene are SGHTA and FQGNSA. The V and J ends lost 2 bases and 4 bases respectively, with 6 bases between them. This CDR3 comprises 13 residues. The CDR3 protein is CASSLRVNQPQHF. The DNA of the CDR3 is TGTGCCAGCAGCTTACGGGTTAATCAGCCCCAGCATTTT.

The chain uses TRBV2 and TRBJ2-7; 8 nucleotides agree with TRBD1. Germline V lookup: CDR1 SNHLY, CDR2 FYNNEI. This CDR3 contains 14 residues. After removal of 6 bases from V and 2 bases from J, the junction contained 6 bases not matched to a gene. This CDR3 reads CASRPGQGAYEQYF. The CDR3 DNA reads TGTGCCAGCAGACCCGGACAGGGAGCCTACGAGCAGTACTTC.

The chain combines TRBV11-3 with TRBJ1-4; D perhaps matches TRBD1 (5 bases). Germline-derived CDR1 and CDR2 are SGHNT and YENEEA. V was cut by 1 base and J by 7 bases, with 16 bases left in between. CDR3 length equals 16 residues. The CDR3 loop reads CASSLGDGGIGEKLFF. The CDR3 bases are TGTGCCAGCAGCTTAGGTGACGGGGGAATCGGTGAAAAACTGTTTTTT.

The chain employs TRBV19 and TRBJ1-4, with 7 bases lining up with TRBD1. Germline CDR1 is LNHDA and CDR2 is SQIVND (reference sequence). V shed 3 bases and J 4 bases; nucleotides not matched to a gene: 5. The CDR3 extends over 15 amino acids. The CDR3 protein is CASSMGQLINEKLFF. In DNA form, the CDR3 reads TGTGCCAGTAGTATGGGACAGCTTATTAATGAAAAACTGTTTTTT.

This clone has only one observation. The V and J genes are TRBV5-4 and TRBJ2-1; 15 bases fit TRBD2. V lost 4 bases, J lost 6 bases, and 5 bases stayed unmatched. CDR3 size: 16 residues. The germline V gene encodes CDR1 SGHNT and CDR2 YYREEE (reference sequence). In DNA, the CDR3 is TGTGCCAGCAGCATGGGACTAGCGGGGGGTGGCAATGAGCAGTTCTTC. Protein: CASSMGLAGGGNEQFF.

The J gene is TRBJ2-7, the V gene TRBV9, with D perhaps TRBD2 (6 bases). The germline V gene has CDR1 SGDLS and CDR2 YYNGEE. This CDR3 is 12 amino acids long. Trimming stripped 3 bases from V and 10 bases from J, with 14 bases between. This CDR3 reads CASSAGTPRQYF. The CDR3 coding sequence is TGTGCCAGCAGCGCTGGGACTCCTCGTCAGTACTTC. Full variable domain (outside the CDR3, taken from reference TRBV9 and TRBJ2-7): DSGVTQTPKHLITATGQRVTLRCSPRSGDLSVYWYQQSLDQGLQFLIQYYNGEERAKGNILERFSAQQFPDLHSELNLSSLELGDSALYFCASSAGTPRQYFGPGTRLTVT.

The V gene is TRBV18, the J gene TRBJ2-2; 9 bases agree with TRBD1. CDR1 KGHSH and CDR2 LQKENI come from the germline V gene. CDR3 length equals 16 residues. With V trimmed by 1 base and J by 3 bases, 3 bases remained unmatched. The CDR3 coding sequence is TGTGCCAGCTCACCACGGACAGGGGCCGACACCGGGGAGCTGTTTTTT. This gives the protein CASSPRTGADTGELFF.

The table lists this clone with a few counts. The chain carries TRBV28 and TRBJ1-2, with no clear D. The CDR3 runs 13 residues. Germline V CDR1 and CDR2: MDHEN, SYDVKM. V dropped 11 bases and J dropped 2 bases, with 15 bases sitting between them. The CDR3 DNA is TGTGCCGGCCGGCGGGGAGGGAACTATGGCTACACCTTC. As protein: CAGRRGGNYGYTF.

This chain uses TRBV5-1 with TRBJ1-1; D gene uncertain. Trimming took 7 bases from V and 3 from J, leaving 10 bases between them. CDR3 length: 12 residues. Germline loops: CDR1 SGHRS, CDR2 YFSETQ. The CDR3 DNA is TGCGCCAGCTGTAGGGAGGACACTGAAGCTTTCTTT. It is translated as CASCREDTEAFF.